This T cell receptor beta chain was documented in a study of T-cell reconstitution after alpha-beta-depleted transplantation in children. General study results and limits: A year had passed since transplant, and T-cell counts and diversity by then came mostly from newly produced T cells.

Trimming removed 1 base from V and 3 bases from J, with 7 bases in between. Germline CDR1 reads SEHNR; CDR2 reads FQNEAQ (reference sequence). The CDR3 runs 14 residues. Unique molecular identifiers tagged the TCRbeta library. TCRdb analysed the PCR reads with MiXCR anew, one entry per CDR3 protein. The profile shows 65,000 to 85,000 distinct CDR3 sequences, 11% of them singletons. On this clonotype: Its antigen is unidentified. This sequence may be a read error, since a much larger clone differs from it by one base.

The chain links TRBV7-9 to TRBJ2-1, with no clear D. The receptor's source is a boy younger than 18 with acute myeloid leukemia, due to receive a stem cell transplant. The source was PBMCs, collected before TCRalphabeta/CD19-depleted stem cell transplant. This chain's CDR3 is CASSLDENYNEQFF. The CDR3 nucleotides read TGTGCCAGCAGCTTAGACGAGAACTACAATGAGCAGTTCTTC.